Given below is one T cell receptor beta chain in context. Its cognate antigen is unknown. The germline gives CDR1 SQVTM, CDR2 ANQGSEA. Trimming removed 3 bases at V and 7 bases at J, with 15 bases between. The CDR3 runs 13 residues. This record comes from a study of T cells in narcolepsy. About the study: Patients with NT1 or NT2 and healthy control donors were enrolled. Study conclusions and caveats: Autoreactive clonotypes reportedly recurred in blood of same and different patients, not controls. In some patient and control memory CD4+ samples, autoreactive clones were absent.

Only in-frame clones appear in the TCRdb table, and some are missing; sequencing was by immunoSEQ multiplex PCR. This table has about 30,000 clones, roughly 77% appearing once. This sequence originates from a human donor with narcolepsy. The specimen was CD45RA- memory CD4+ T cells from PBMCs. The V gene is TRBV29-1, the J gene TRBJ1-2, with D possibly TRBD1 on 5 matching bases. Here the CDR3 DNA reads TGCAGCGTTGACGCCCCGGGACGCGGTGGCTACACCTTC. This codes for CSVDAPGRGGYTF.